These T cell receptor beta chains were read from a single sample in a study of T-cell memory formation after mild COVID-19. TCRdb re-called the 5' RACE reads through MiXCR, storing one row per CDR3 protein. This repertoire shows around 320,000 distinct CDR3 sequences, 25% to 30% found once; its top ten account for roughly 12%. The sample was PBMCs or a T cell subset sorted from them (not recorded which). All receptors derive from an adult woman who had mild COVID-19 (a few samples of this study predate the infection). Cell type and time point are not known. Both conserved end residues are part of each CDR3. The order of the fields is J gene, V gene, clone size, CDR3 length, D gene, CDR3 DNA, CDR3 protein. D genes are given only for firm matches. Only some rows state a clone size, as once, few, many or a class for expanded clones.

>TRBJ1-2|TRBV5-5|NA|14|TRBD1
TGTGCCAGCAGCCCTACCACAGGGGACTATGGCTACACCTTC
CASSPTTGDYGYTF
>TRBJ1-3|TRBV12-3/TRBV12-4|once|17|NA
TGTGCCAGCAGCCGACTCGGACAGCTACATATGGGAAACACCATATATTTT
CASSRLGQLHMGNTIYF
>TRBJ2-7|TRBV5-1|NA|13|NA
TGCGCCAGCAGCACCGGACAGCCCTACGAGCAGTACTTC
CASSTGQPYEQYF
>TRBJ2-1|TRBV7-9|NA|11|NA
TGTGCCACCAGGGGGGAGAATGAGCAGTTCTTC
CATRGENEQFF
>TRBJ2-7|TRBV30|NA|15|NA
TGTGCCTGGAGTCTCGGCAGGGTAATCGGGTACGAGCAGTACTTC
CAWSLGRVIGYEQYF
>TRBJ2-1|TRBV24-1|NA|17|NA
TGTGCCACCAGTGACCCTAGTCAGGGAAGGCAGGACAATGAGCAGTTCTTC
CATSDPSQGRQDNEQFF
>TRBJ2-7|TRBV20-1|NA|16|TRBD1
TGCAGTGCAAACAGCCTGGGACAGGGGAGCTCCTACGAGCAGTACTTC
CSANSLGQGSSYEQYF
>TRBJ2-3|TRBV7-9|NA|17|TRBD2
TGTGCCAGCAGCATAGGGACTAGCGCTCCTAGCACAGATACGCAGTATTTT
CASSIGTSAPSTDTQYF
>TRBJ2-7|TRBV5-1|NA|13|TRBD2
TGCGCCAGCAGTTCCGGCCTGGGGGGGGAGCAGTACTTC
CASSSGLGGEQYF
>TRBJ2-3|TRBV10-3|NA|15|NA
TGTGCCATCAGTGACACCGGGACGGAGGCTGATACGCAGTATTTT
CAISDTGTEADTQYF
>TRBJ2-2|TRBV12-3/TRBV12-4|NA|20|NA
TGTGCCAGCAGTTTTTACAGGCCGTTCCAGCCTTACAAGAACACCGGGGAGCTGTTTTTT
CASSFYRPFQPYKNTGELFF
>TRBJ2-1|TRBV3-1|many|12|NA
TGTGCCAGCAGCCAGGGCTACAATGAGCAGTTCTTC
CASSQGYNEQFF
>TRBJ1-1|TRBV29-1|few|13|TRBD1
TGCAGCGCCGATCTGACAGGGACCCCTGAAGCTTTCTTT
CSADLTGTPEAFF
>TRBJ2-5|TRBV6-5|NA|17|TRBD2
TGTGCCAGCAGTTACACGTTGTGGAGCGGGGAGAAAGAGACCCAGTACTTC
CASSYTLWSGEKETQYF
>TRBJ2-4|TRBV4-1|NA|14|TRBD2
TGCGCCAGCAGCCAGAGCGGGGGGGCGCACATTCAGTACTTC
CASSQSGGAHIQYF
>TRBJ2-3|TRBV7-6|few|15|TRBD1
TGTGCCAGCAGCGCTGGGACAGGGGGCGTTGATACGCAGTATTTT
CASSAGTGGVDTQYF
>TRBJ2-7|TRBV20-1|few|14|TRBD2
TGCAGTGCTAGAGACCCTAGCGGGGCATACGAGCAGTACTTC
CSARDPSGAYEQYF
>TRBJ2-3|TRBV5-1|many|15|NA
TGCGCCAGCAGCTTTAAGGGGTCTAGCACAGATACGCAGTATTTT
CASSFKGSSTDTQYF
>TRBJ2-7|TRBV12-3/TRBV12-4|NA|18|NA
TGTGCCAGCAGTCGCCAGAGGACATCGACTGGGAGCTCCTACGAGCAGTACTTC
CASSRQRTSTGSSYEQYF
>TRBJ1-5|TRBV10-3|many|13|NA
TGTGCCATCAGGACGGACAGCAATCAGCCCCAGCATTTT
CAIRTDSNQPQHF
>TRBJ2-1|TRBV11-2|many|15|TRBD2
TGTGCCAGCAGCCGAGGACTAGCGGGGTACAATGAGCAGTTCTTC
CASSRGLAGYNEQFF
>TRBJ2-2|TRBV4-1|NA|16|TRBD2
TGCGCCAGCAGCCAAGGGGGACTAGCGGGGTACGGGGAGCTGTTTTTT
CASSQGGLAGYGELFF
>TRBJ1-1|TRBV10-3|few|16|TRBD1
TGTGCCATCAGTGAGACGTTTGGACAGGCGAACACTGAAGCTTTCTTT
CAISETFGQANTEAFF
>TRBJ2-1|TRBV4-3|NA|18|TRBD2
TGCGCCAGCAGCCAAGATGGACTAGCGGGAGGGCGGTGGAATGAGCAGTTCTTC
CASSQDGLAGGRWNEQFF
>TRBJ1-1|TRBV7-9|few|13|NA
TGTGCCAGCAGCCCCGAGTGGGGCACTGAAGCTTTCTTT
CASSPEWGTEAFF
>TRBJ2-5|TRBV4-1|few|15|TRBD1
TGCGCCAGCAGCGCGGGACAGGGGATCTGGGAGACCCAGTACTTC
CASSAGQGIWETQYF
>TRBJ2-6|TRBV12-3/TRBV12-4|NA|13|NA
TGTGCCAGCCAAGGGTCTGGGGCCAACGTCCTGACTTTC
CASQGSGANVLTF